A single sample is the source of the 32 T cell receptor beta chains below, sequenced in a study of blood T cell repertoires in COVID-19. Sequencing was performed with immunoSEQ multiplex PCR; in TCRdb, only in-frame clones are kept and a portion is missing. The sample yields over 70,000 clones, 70% to 90% seen once. Sample: peripheral blood. These receptors came from a human donor in a cohort sampled during active COVID-19.

V gene TRBV7-2 combines with J gene TRBJ2-1; 11 bases fit TRBD2. The germline V gene has CDR1 SGHTA and CDR2 FQGNSA. The V segment lost 5 bases and the J segment 8 bases; nucleotides outside the gene matches: 5. This CDR3 contains 14 residues. The CDR3 DNA reads TGTGCCAGCAGCGCGACTAGCGGGGATGATGAGCAGTTCTTC. It encodes CASSATSGDDEQFF. Drawing the rest from reference TRBV7-2 and TRBJ2-1, the complete variable domain is GAGVSQSPSNKVTEKGKDVELRCDPISGHTALYWYRQSLGQGLEFLIYFQGNSAPDKSGLPSDRFSAERTGGSVSTLTIQRTQQEDSAVYLCASSATSGDDEQFFGPGTRLTVL.

The gene calls are TRBV7-5 and TRBJ2-7; the tabulated D call, TRBD2, remains unverified against the DNA. TRBV7-5 is an annotated pseudogene. This CDR3 is built from 15 residues. CDR3 in amino acids: CARSPGTSGTSEQYF. As DNA, the CDR3 is TGTGCCAGAAGCCCCGGGACTAGCGGGACTTCCGAGCAGTACTTC.

This clone was picked up a small number of times. This rearrangement joins TRBV30 to TRBJ1-4; no firm D call. Trimming pared 2 bases from V and 6 bases from J, leaving 13 bases between. The CDR3 is 14 residues long. Per the germline V gene, CDR1 is GTSNPN and CDR2 is SVGIG (reference sequence). CDR3 sequence: CAWSRGRADEKLFF. For the CDR3, the DNA is TGTGCCTGGAGTCGAGGGAGGGCAGATGAAAAACTGTTTTTT. Together with reference TRBV30 and TRBJ1-4, the CDR3 gives the full variable domain: SQTIHQWPATLVQPVGSPLSLECTVEGTSNPNLYWYRQAAGRGLQLLFYSVGIGQISSEVPQNLSASRPQDRQFILSSKKLLLSDSGFYLCAWSRGRADEKLFFGSGTQLSVL.

The rearrangement joins TRBV5-1 to TRBJ1-4, with TRBD1 identical over 7 bases. CDR3 length: 14 residues. Germline-derived CDR1 and CDR2 are SGHRS and YFSETQ. Trimming took 0 bases from V and 8 from J; bases not matched to a gene: 4. The CDR3 is CASSLDRGGEKLFF. The CDR3 nucleotides read TGCGCCAGCAGCTTGGACAGGGGAGGAGAAAAACTGTTTTTT.

In its sample, this clone was seen a few times. The chain joins TRBV4-3 to TRBJ1-6; D possibly corresponds to TRBD1 (6 bases). CDR1 and CDR2 from the germline V gene are LGHNA and YSLEER. The V gene lost 0 bases and the J gene lost 7 bases, with 10 bases spanning the gap. There are 15 residues in the CDR3. The DNA for the CDR3 is TGCGCCAGCAGCCAAGAAGAGGGGGGGAATTCACCCCTCCACTTT. As protein: CASSQEEGGNSPLHF.

This clone occurred a few times. The V gene is TRBV4-2, the J gene TRBJ2-7, with D hard to call. The V end lost 0 bases, the J end lost 1 base, and 7 bases lay between the germline ends. Germline V gene data show CDR1 as LGHNA and CDR2 as YNFKEQ. The CDR3 length is 14 residues. The CDR3 DNA reads as TGTGCCAGCAGCCAAGATTTCCTTTCCTACGAGCAGTACTTC. Protein: CASSQDFLSYEQYF.

The chain recombines TRBV20-1 with TRBJ2-7; D is unclear. The CDR3 extends over 11 amino acids. The V end lost 5 bases, the J end lost 2 bases, and 7 bases lay between the germline ends. From germline, CDR1 is DFQATT and CDR2 SNEGSKA (reference sequence). The chain's CDR3 is CSAPQAYEQYF. CDR3 DNA sequence: TGCAGTGCTCCGCAGGCCTACGAGCAGTACTTC.

DNA for the CDR3: TGTGCCAGCAGTTACGGGCAGAACTCTGGAAACACCATATATTTT. Encoded protein: CASSYGQNSGNTIYF. The chain uses TRBV6-5 and TRBJ1-3; no clear D. CDR3 length equals 15 residues. The V end was cut by 2 bases, the J end by 0 bases, with 8 bases between. Germline V gene lookup returns CDR1 MNHEY and CDR2 SVGAGI.

V usage is TRBV12-3 or TRBV12-4 and J usage is TRBJ1-2; D is ambiguous. V was trimmed by 6 bases and J by 6 bases, leaving 14 bases between them. The CDR3 runs 13 residues. The DNA of the CDR3 is TGTGCCAGCAGCGGACTGGGGAAGCATGGCTACACCTTC. It encodes CASSGLGKHGYTF.

The chain carries TRBV19 and TRBJ1-2, with D hard to call. V lost 4 bases to trimming and J lost 8 bases, with 14 bases between them. The CDR3 covers 13 residues. Germline CDR1 and CDR2: LNHDA and SQIVND (reference sequence). The DNA for the CDR3 is TGTGCCAGTAGTAAGGCCCTTAAGCGGGGCTACACCTTC. Translating gives CASSKALKRGYTF.

CDR3 loop: CAWTRDRGQPQHF. The CDR3 nucleotides read TGTGCCTGGACCCGGGACAGGGGTCAGCCCCAGCATTTT. The chain couples TRBV30 to TRBJ1-5; 10 nucleotides match TRBD1. This CDR3 is built from 13 residues. Germline lookup yields CDR1 GTSNPN and CDR2 SVGIG (reference sequence). V was clipped by 4 bases and J by 6 bases; unmatched bases: 3.

The V and J genes are TRBV30 and TRBJ2-7, with 8 bases that match TRBD1. CDR3 size: 14 residues. CDR1 is GTSNPN and CDR2 is SVGIG in the germline V gene (reference sequence). With 4 bases clipped from V and 3 bases from J, the junction kept 8 bases outside the gene matches. CDR3 sequence: CAWTGDRRDYEQYF. CDR3 bases: TGTGCCTGGACCGGGGACAGGCGAGACTACGAGCAGTACTTC.

The genes are TRBV19 and TRBJ1-6; D may be TRBD1 (6 bases). Trimming shortened V by 5 bases and J by 5 bases, and 16 bases separated the two germline ends. The CDR3 extends over 16 amino acids. Germline CDR1 is LNHDA and CDR2 is SQIVND (reference sequence). The CDR3 sequence: CASSGIGGAHNSPLHF. The CDR3 DNA is TGTGCCAGTAGTGGCATCGGGGGGGCCCATAATTCACCCCTCCACTTT.

J is TRBJ2-1 and V is TRBV27; 7 nucleotides match TRBD2. Germline V gene sequence: CDR1 MNHEY, CDR2 SMNVEV (reference sequence). The CDR3 contains 15 residues. V gave up 5 bases and J gave up 3 bases; unmatched junction bases: 7. CDR3 sequence reads: CASSPDGGYYNEQFF. CDR3 DNA sequence: TGTGCCAGCAGTCCGGACGGGGGGTACTACAATGAGCAGTTCTTC.

The CDR3 sequence is CASSTSNSPLHF. As DNA, the CDR3 is TGCGCCAGCAGCACATCTAATTCACCCCTCCACTTT. The chain joins TRBV5-1 to TRBJ1-6; D is unclear. The CDR3 totals 12 residues. Germline CDR1 SGHRS, CDR2 YFSETQ. Trimming pared 4 bases from V and 6 bases from J, leaving 5 bases between.

The chain carries TRBV2 and TRBJ2-5, with D perhaps TRBD1 (7 bases). Trimming pared 7 bases from V and 1 base from J, leaving 13 bases between. The CDR3 spans 14 residues. Per the germline V gene, CDR1 is SNHLY and CDR2 is FYNNEI. Here the CDR3 DNA reads TGTGCCAGCAAGACAGGGCGGGGCCAAGAGACCCAGTACTTC. Amino acids: CASKTGRGQETQYF.

CDR3 DNA: TGTGCCAGCAGAAAAGGACAATCCTACGAGCAGTACTTC. This sequence encodes CASRKGQSYEQYF. The chain links TRBV7-9 to TRBJ2-7; possible D gene TRBD1, 5 bases. This CDR3 is built from 13 residues. V was shortened by 6 bases and J by 1 base, with 10 bases between the two germline ends. CDR1 and CDR2 from the germline V gene are SEHNR and FQNEAQ (reference sequence).

This sequence joins TRBV9 and TRBJ2-1; the match to TRBD2 covers 7 bases. CDR3 size: 15 residues. Trimming removed 3 bases from V and 10 bases from J; junction bases left unmatched: 13. Looked up from germline, CDR1 is SGDLS and CDR2 is YYNGEE. CDR3 residues: CASSASGAAMGEQFF. The DNA of the CDR3 is TGTGCCAGCAGCGCGAGCGGGGCGGCGATGGGGGAGCAGTTCTTC. Full variable domain (outside the CDR3, taken from reference TRBV9 and TRBJ2-1): DSGVTQTPKHLITATGQRVTLRCSPRSGDLSVYWYQQSLDQGLQFLIQYYNGEERAKGNILERFSAQQFPDLHSELNLSSLELGDSALYFCASSASGAAMGEQFFGPGTRLTVL.

The chain couples TRBV3-1 (or the pseudogene TRBV3-2) to TRBJ2-3; tentatively, D is TRBD2 (5 bases). CDR1 and CDR2 from the germline V gene are LGHDT and YNNKEL (reference sequence). CDR3 length: 16 residues. V gave up 1 base and J gave up 8 bases, with 19 bases separating them. CDR3 DNA sequence: TGTGCCAGCAGCCAAGGGACTTTTGGTCCTCAGGTTACGCAGTATTTT. Its translation: CASSQGTFGPQVTQYF.

The J gene is TRBJ2-2, the V gene TRBV5-1; TRBD2 aligns across 10 bases. This CDR3 has 16 residues. The V segment lost 4 bases and the J segment 4 bases; nucleotides outside the gene matches: 7. CDR1 and CDR2 from the germline V gene are SGHRS and YFSETQ. This CDR3 is CASSENSGGTTGELFF. The CDR3 DNA reads as TGCGCCAGCAGCGAAAATAGCGGGGGGACCACCGGGGAGCTGTTTTTT.

The V call is TRBV15, the J call TRBJ2-3, with TRBD2 as a possible D gene (5 bases). V lost 0 bases and J 1 base, leaving 8 bases between the germline ends. The CDR3 loop spans 15 amino acids. Germline CDR1 reads LNHNV; CDR2 reads YYDKDF (reference sequence). The CDR3 reads CATSREGRGTDTQYF. The CDR3 nucleotides read TGTGCCACCAGCAGAGAAGGGCGGGGCACAGATACGCAGTATTTT.

The chain couples TRBV7-9 to TRBJ2-5; TRBD2 is a possible D gene (6 bases). CDR3 length: 16 amino acids. Germline assignment: CDR1 SEHNR and CDR2 FQNEAQ (reference sequence). The ends were cut back, 5 bases at V and 2 bases at J, with 18 bases in the middle. CDR3 sequence: CASSLGLPEPQETQYF. In nucleotides, the CDR3 is TGTGCCAGCAGCCTAGGACTACCTGAGCCTCAAGAGACCCAGTACTTC.

V gene TRBV14 combines with J gene TRBJ2-1, with a tentative D call TRBD2 (6 bases). Trimming took 0 bases from V and 3 from J, leaving 12 bases between them. The length of the CDR3 is 16 residues. Germline V gene sequence: CDR1 SGHDN, CDR2 FVKESK. CDR3 sequence (DNA): TGTGCCAGCAGCCAAGATCAAGGGCGGGGCTACAATGAGCAGTTCTTC. Protein sequence: CASSQDQGRGYNEQFF.

V usage is TRBV19 and J usage is TRBJ2-5; the match to TRBD1 covers 7 bases. The V and J ends lost 4 bases and 4 bases, in that order; junction bases with no gene match: 15. CDR1 and CDR2 (germline): LNHDA, SQIVND (reference sequence). CDR3 size: 17 residues. The CDR3 here is CASSTQIIDRAGETQYF. The CDR3 region has the DNA TGTGCCAGTAGTACCCAAATTATTGACAGGGCGGGAGAGACCCAGTACTTC. Looking up the rest from reference TRBV19 and TRBJ2-5 gives the full variable domain: DGGITQSPKYLFRKEGQNVTLSCEQNLNHDAMYWYRQDPGQGLRLIYYSQIVNDFQKGDIAEGYSVSREKKESFPLTVTSAQKNPTAFYLCASSTQIIDRAGETQYFGPGTRLLVL.

V and J are TRBV12-3 or TRBV12-4 and TRBJ2-7; D gene uncertain. The V and J ends lost 4 bases and 2 bases respectively, with 9 bases between them. The CDR3 covers 13 residues. The CDR3: CASSWYSAYEQYF. In DNA form, the CDR3 reads TGTGCCAGCAGTTGGTACTCCGCCTACGAGCAGTACTTC.

The chain recombines TRBV15 with TRBJ2-2; TRBD1 is a possible D gene (6 bases). The CDR3 spans 14 residues. The germline CDR1 and CDR2 sequences are LNHNV and YYDKDF (reference sequence). V was trimmed by 3 bases and J by 4 bases, leaving 9 bases between them. CDR3 sequence reads: CATSSDRFTGELFF. Written as DNA, the CDR3 is TGTGCCACCAGCAGCGACAGGTTCACCGGGGAGCTGTTTTTT.

This chain joins TRBV11-2 and TRBJ2-5; D gene ambiguous. The germline V gene has CDR1 SGHAT and CDR2 FQNNGV. Trimming took 5 bases from V and 5 from J, leaving 12 bases between them. This CDR3 has 13 amino acids. The CDR3 nucleotides are TGTGCCAGCAGCCCAGGCTCGGTGGAGACCCAGTACTTC. It specifies CASSPGSVETQYF. Together with reference TRBV11-2 and TRBJ2-5, the CDR3 gives the full variable domain: EAGVAQSPRYKIIEKRQSVAFWCNPISGHATLYWYQQILGQGPKLLIQFQNNGVVDDSQLPKDRFSAERLKGVDSTLKIQPAKLEDSAVYLCASSPGSVETQYFGPGTRLLVL.

V and J are TRBV18 and TRBJ1-1; D gene uncertain. Per germline, CDR1 KGHSH and CDR2 LQKENI. The V gene lost 3 bases and the J gene lost 0 bases, with 29 bases spanning the gap. The length of the CDR3 is 21 residues. The DNA for the CDR3 is TGTGCCAGCTCACCCCCCCTTTCGAACAGACGCCTTAAACTCATGAACACTGAAGCTTTCTTT. It specifies CASSPPLSNRRLKLMNTEAFF.

This clone has a handful of counts. The J gene is TRBJ1-2, the V gene TRBV7-9; D unclear. V lost 4 bases and J 8 bases, leaving 8 bases between the germline ends. CDR1 SEHNR and CDR2 FQNEAQ come from the germline V gene (reference sequence). The CDR3 has 11 residues. The CDR3 sequence: CASSSREGYTF. For the CDR3, the DNA is TGTGCCAGCAGCTCCCGAGAGGGCTACACCTTC.

The chain combines TRBV18 with TRBJ1-3, with D unclear. This CDR3 has 17 residues. Trimming left V 0 bases short and J 0 bases short, with 12 bases between. CDR1 KGHSH and CDR2 LQKENI come from the germline V gene. The CDR3 is CASSPPLQITSGNTIYF. In DNA form, the CDR3 reads TGTGCCAGCTCACCACCCCTCCAGATCACCTCTGGAAACACCATATATTTT.

The CDR3 region is CASSQLPGTDTHQPQHF. In DNA form, the CDR3 reads TGTGCCAGCAGCCAGCTACCCGGGACAGACACGCATCAGCCCCAGCATTTT. The V call is TRBV4-2, the J call TRBJ1-5, with 7 nucleotides matching TRBD1. The CDR3 length is 17 residues. Germline V lookup: CDR1 LGHNA, CDR2 YNFKEQ. The V and J ends lost 3 bases and 5 bases, in that order; junction bases with no gene match: 13.

The CDR3 spells CASSLRGGTDTQYF. CDR3 DNA sequence: TGTGCCAGCAGTTTACGGGGGGGCACAGATACGCAGTATTTT. The chain is built from TRBV27 and TRBJ2-3; 7 bases are shared with TRBD2. The CDR3 has 14 residues. V gave up 2 bases and J gave up 1 base; unmatched junction bases: 0. Germline assignment: CDR1 MNHEY and CDR2 SMNVEV (reference sequence).